Reported below is one TCR beta chain. This clonotype was seen repeatedly, ten times or more. Its antigen is still unknown. No much larger clone exists at a distance of one base, and base qualities are not known. This record belongs to a study of prognosis after radiotherapy for stage I lung cancer (TCRdb year 2021). Notes on the research overall: Between April 2018 and 2019, approximately 18 stage I NSCLC patients were enrolled in Nanjing, China. Oligometastatic NSCLC after surgical resection of the primary tumor was present in 4 to 6 patients, while newly diagnosed primary stage I lung tumors were present in over eleven. Every patient was regarded as medically inoperable, because of comorbidities in about a dozen cases and refusal of surgery in about 7 cases. Ages in the cohort of about a dozen men and a handful of women ranged from about 50 to 84 years, with a median of 74. Eleven to twelve patients had adenocarcinoma and seven had squamous cell carcinoma as the tumor histology. SBRT was given in 3 to 5 fractions with a biologically effective dose of at least 100 Gy, using image-guided IMRT or VMAT. In every patient, SBRT was given without any concurrent therapy. Distant metastases were developed by four of the 19 patients after SBRT, at a median of around seven months, whereas no significant progression was observed in the other 15 patients. Peripheral blood TCR beta repertoires were profiled in stage I NSCLC patients before and after stereotactic body radiotherapy, and the repertoires were related to distant failure. The study took one blood sample before SBRT and one after SBRT from each of about 19 patients and sequenced all 40 or so samples. What the study reported, not specific to this receptor: No adjustment for multiple comparisons was applied to any of the reported P values. After SBRT, the count of unique TCR clones dropped from a median of around 9,300 beforehand to 6,500 to 8,000 afterward (Wilcoxon paired P=0.011). Differences by metastasis status were reportedly seen in TRBV and TRBJ usage frequencies, involving two V genes at baseline and, after SBRT, nine V genes and two J genes. The study was limited by its small cohort and short follow-up, and the findings require independent validation. Post-SBRT Shannon entropy and its change from baseline were lower in patients who developed distant metastases; baseline Shannon entropy was not associated with metastases. No determination of tumor specificity was made for expanded TCR clones.

A history of other malignancies or of prior chemotherapy or radiotherapy was absent in all patients, and node-negative disease was shown on CT and PET/CT in all patients. At each of two time points, around 6 milliliters of peripheral venous blood were collected into EDTA tubes. PBMCs were isolated by Ficoll-Paque Plus density-gradient centrifugation. Immediately after collection, samples were stored at -80 degrees C until analysis. Two rounds of multiplex PCR on genomic DNA were used to amplify the TCR beta CDR3 region. The first PCR round used primers specific to each TRBV and TRBJ gene, and the primer sequences were filed in Chinese patent CN105087789A. The second PCR round used universal primers. The Roche High Pure PCR Template Preparation Kit was used to extract genomic DNA from frozen PBMCs. Libraries were sequenced paired-end with 151 bp reads on an Illumina HiSeq 3000. In the authors' own workflow: CutAdapt was used to remove raw reads lacking the multiplex PCR primer sequences. High-quality paired reads were merged into contigs with PEAR. TRB V, D and J gene segments were assigned to each contig with MiXCR by alignment to reference sequences. CDR3 sequences were clustered by base quality and sequence similarity to remove sequencing errors. Shannon entropy, normalized by the natural log of the productive TCR sequence number, served as the measure of diversity. Clonality was computed as one minus the ratio of Shannon entropy to the natural log of the number of unique clonotypes. Progression-free survival cut-offs for repertoire metrics were chosen using the Youden index of ROC curves, with analyses run in R 3.5.3. The public reads were reprocessed in TCRdb via fastp at Q25 and MiXCR, keeping in-frame beta chains. Identical CDR3 protein sequences are pooled into one entry, listed with their most common genes and DNA. TCRdb assigned the V and J calls; the authors' analysis was not used. In this sample the table shows 20,000 or so distinct CDR3 sequences, about 26% of which occur a single time. The ten largest clones add up to 20% to 25% of the sample.

The CDR3 contains 14 residues, cysteine and phenylalanine counted. CDR3 DNA is the only sequence kept; it has 42 bases, read in frame from the first base. V was cut back by 5 bases and J by 1 base, leaving a gap of 13 bases between them. CDR1 and CDR2 are drawn from the germline V gene: SGHRS, YFSETQ. The sequence links TRBV5-1 to TRBJ2-7, with TRBD2 as a weak D call on 5 bases. The sequenced sample was PBMCs, obtained before or after stereotactic body radiation therapy (not recorded which). The receptor was derived from a donor aged 50 or older with non-small cell lung cancer. Here is the DNA: TGCGCCAGCAGTAGTGTTACTAGTTCCTACGAGCAGTACTTC. The encoded protein is CASSSVTSSYEQYF.